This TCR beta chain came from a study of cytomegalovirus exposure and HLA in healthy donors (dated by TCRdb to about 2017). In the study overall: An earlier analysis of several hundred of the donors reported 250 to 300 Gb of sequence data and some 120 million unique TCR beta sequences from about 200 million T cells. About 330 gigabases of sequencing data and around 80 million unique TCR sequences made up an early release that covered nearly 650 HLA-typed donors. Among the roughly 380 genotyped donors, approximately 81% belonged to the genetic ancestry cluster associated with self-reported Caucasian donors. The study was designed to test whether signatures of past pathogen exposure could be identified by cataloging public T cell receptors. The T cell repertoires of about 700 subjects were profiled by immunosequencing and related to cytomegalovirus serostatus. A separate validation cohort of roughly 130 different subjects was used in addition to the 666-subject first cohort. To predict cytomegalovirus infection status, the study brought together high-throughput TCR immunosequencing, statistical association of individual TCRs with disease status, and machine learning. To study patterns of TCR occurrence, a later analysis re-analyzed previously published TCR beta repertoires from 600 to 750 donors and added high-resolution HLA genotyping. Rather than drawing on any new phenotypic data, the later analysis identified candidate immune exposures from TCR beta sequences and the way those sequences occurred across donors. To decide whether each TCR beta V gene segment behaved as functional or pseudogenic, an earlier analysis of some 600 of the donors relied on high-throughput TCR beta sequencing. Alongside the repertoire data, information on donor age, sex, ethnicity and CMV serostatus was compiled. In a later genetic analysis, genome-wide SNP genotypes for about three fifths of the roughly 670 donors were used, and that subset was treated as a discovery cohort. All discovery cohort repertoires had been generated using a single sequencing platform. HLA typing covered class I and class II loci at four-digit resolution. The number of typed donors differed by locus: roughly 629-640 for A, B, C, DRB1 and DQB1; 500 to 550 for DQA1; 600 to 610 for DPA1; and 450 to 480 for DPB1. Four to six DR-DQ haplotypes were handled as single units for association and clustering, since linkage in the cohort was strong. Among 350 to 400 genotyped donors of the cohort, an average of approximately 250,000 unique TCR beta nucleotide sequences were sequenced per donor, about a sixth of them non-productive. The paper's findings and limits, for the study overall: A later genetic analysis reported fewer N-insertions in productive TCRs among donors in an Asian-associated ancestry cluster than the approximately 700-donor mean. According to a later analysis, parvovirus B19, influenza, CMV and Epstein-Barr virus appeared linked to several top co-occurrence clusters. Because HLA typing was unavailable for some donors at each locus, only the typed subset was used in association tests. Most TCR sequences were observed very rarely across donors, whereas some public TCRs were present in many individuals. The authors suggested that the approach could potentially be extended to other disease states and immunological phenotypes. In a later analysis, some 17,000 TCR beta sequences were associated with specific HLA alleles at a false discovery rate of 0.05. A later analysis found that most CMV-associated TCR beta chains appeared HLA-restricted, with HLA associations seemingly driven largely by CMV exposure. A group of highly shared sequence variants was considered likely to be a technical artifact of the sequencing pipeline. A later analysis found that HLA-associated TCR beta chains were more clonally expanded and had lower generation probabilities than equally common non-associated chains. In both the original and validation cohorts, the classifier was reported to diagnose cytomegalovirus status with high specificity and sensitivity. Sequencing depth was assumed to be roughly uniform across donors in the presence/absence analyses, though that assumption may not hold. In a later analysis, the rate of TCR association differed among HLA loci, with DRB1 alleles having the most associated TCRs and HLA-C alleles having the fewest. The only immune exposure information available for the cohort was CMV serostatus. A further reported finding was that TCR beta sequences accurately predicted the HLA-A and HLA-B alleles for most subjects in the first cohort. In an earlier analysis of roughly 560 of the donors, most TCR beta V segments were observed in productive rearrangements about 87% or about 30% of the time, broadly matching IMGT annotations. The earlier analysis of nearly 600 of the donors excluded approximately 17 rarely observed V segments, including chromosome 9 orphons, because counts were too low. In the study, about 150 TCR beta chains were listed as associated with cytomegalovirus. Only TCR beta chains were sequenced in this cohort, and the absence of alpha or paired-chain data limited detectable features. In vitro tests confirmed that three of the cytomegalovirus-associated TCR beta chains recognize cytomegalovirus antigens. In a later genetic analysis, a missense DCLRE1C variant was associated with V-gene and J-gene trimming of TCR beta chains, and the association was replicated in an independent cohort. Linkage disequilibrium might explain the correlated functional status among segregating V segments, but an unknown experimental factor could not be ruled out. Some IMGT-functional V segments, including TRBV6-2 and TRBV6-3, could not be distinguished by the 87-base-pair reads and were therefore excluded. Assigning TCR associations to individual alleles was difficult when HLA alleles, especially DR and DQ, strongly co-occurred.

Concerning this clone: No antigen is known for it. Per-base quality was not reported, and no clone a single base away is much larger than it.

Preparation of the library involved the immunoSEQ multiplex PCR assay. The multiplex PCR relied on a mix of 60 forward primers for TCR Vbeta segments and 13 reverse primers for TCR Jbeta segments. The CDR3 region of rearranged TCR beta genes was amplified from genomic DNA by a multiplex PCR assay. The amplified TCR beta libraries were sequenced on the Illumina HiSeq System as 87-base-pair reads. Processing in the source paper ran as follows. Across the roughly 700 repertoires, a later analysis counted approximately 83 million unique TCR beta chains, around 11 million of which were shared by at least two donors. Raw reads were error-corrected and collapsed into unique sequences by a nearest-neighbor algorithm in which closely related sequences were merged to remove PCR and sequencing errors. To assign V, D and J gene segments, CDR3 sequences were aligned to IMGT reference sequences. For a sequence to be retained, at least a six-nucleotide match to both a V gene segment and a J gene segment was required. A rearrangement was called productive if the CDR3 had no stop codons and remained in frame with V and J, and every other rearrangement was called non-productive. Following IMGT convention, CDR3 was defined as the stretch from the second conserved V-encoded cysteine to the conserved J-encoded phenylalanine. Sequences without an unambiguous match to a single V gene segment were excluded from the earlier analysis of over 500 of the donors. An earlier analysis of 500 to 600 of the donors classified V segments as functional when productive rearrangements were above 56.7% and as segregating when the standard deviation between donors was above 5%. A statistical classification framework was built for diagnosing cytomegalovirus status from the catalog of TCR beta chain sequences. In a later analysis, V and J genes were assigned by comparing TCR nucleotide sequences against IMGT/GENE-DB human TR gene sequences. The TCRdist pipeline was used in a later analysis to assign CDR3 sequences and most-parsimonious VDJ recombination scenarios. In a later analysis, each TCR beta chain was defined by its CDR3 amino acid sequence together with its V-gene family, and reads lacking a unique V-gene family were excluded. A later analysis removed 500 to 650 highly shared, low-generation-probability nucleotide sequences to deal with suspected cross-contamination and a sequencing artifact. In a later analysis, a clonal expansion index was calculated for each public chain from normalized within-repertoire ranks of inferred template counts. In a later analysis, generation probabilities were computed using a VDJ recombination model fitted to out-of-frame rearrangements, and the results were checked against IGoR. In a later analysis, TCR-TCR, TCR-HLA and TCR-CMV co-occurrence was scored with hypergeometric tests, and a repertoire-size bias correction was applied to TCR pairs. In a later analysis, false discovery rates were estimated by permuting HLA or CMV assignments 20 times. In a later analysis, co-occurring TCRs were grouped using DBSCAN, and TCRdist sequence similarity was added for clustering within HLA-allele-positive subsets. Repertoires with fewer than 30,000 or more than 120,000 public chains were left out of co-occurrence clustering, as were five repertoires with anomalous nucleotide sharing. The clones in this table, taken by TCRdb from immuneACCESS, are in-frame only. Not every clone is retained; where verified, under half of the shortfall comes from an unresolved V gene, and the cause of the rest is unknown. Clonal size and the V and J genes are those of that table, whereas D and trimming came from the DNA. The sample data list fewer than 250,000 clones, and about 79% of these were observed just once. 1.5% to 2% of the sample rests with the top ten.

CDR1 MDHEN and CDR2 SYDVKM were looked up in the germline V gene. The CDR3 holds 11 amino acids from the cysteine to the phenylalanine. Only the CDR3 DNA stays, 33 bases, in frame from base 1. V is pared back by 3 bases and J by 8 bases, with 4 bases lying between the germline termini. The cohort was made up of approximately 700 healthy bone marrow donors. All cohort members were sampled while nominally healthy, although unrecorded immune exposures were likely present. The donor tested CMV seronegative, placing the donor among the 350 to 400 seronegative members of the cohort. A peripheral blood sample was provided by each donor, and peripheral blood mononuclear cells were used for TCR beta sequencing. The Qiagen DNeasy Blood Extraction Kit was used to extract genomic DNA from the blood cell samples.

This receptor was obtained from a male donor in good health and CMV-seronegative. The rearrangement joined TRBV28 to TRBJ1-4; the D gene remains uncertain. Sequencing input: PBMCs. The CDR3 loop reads CASSLSEKLFF. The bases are TGTGCCAGCAGTTTGTCAGAAAAACTGTTTTTT.